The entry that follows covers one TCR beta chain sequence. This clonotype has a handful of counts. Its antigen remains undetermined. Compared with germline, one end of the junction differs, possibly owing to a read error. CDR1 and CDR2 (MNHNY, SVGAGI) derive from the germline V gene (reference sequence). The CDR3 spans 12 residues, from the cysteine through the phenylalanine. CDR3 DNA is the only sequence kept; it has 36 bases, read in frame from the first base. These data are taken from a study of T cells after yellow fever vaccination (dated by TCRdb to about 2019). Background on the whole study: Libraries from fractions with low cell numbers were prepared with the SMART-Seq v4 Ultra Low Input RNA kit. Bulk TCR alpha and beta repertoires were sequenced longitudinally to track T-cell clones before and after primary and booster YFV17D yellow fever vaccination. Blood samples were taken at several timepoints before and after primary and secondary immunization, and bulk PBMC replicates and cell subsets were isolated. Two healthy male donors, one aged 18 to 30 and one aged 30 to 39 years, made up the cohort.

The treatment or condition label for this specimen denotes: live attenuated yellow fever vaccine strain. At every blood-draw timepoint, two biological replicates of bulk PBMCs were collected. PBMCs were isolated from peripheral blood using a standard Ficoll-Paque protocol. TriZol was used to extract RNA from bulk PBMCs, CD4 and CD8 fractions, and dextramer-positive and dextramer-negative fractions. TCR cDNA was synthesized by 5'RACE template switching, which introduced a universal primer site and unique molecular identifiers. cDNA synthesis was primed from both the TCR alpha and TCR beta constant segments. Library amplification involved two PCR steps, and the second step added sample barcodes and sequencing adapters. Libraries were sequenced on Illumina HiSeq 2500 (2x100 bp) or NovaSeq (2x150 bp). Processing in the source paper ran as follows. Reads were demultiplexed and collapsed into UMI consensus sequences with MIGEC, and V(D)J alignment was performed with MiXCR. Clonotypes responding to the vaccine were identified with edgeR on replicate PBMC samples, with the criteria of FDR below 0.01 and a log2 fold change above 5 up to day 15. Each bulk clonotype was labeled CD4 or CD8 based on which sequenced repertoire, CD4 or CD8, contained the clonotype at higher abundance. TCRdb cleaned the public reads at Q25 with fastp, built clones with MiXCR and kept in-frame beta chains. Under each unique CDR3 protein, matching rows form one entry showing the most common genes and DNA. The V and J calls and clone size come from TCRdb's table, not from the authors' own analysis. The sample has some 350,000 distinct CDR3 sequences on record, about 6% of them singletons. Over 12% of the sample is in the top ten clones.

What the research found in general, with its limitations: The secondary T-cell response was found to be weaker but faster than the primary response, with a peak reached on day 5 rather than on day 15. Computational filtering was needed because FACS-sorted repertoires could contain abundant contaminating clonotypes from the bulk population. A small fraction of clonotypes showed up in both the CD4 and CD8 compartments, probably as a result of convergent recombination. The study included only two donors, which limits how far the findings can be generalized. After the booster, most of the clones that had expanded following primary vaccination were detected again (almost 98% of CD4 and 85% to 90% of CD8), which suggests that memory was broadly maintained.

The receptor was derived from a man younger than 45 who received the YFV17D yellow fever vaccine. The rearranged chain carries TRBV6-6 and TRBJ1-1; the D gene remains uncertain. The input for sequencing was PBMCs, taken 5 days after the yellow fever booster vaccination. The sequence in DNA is TGTGCCAGCAATCCCCCGGGGAGGGAAGGTTTCTTT. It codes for CASNPPGREGFF.